The 25 T cell receptor beta chains listed next were all sequenced from one sample in a study of sequential checkpoint blockade in melanoma. As to treatment: randomized to nivolumab then ipilimumab (arm A) or the reverse (arm B). Produced via immunoSEQ multiplex PCR; TCRdb's table is partial and in-frame only. The table lists 26,000 or so clones, about 89% of them singletons, with 12% to 15% in the top ten. Specimen: CD8+ T cells sorted from blood (inferred from file names), collected from a patient given nivolumab and ipilimumab in sequence. These receptors were collected from a human donor with melanoma.

The V and J genes are TRBV6-1 and TRBJ1-3; TRBD1 agrees at 7 bases. V shed 1 base and J 4 bases; nucleotides not matched to a gene: 1. Germline V gene lookup returns CDR1 MNHNS and CDR2 SASEGT. This CDR3 contains 14 residues. The CDR3 coding sequence is TGTGCCAGCAGTGAAGTGACAGGGGGAAACACCATATATTTT. This gives the protein CASSEVTGGNTIYF.

The chain is built from TRBV28 and TRBJ1-5; 8 bases are a match to TRBD1. Losses at the gene ends were 5 bases for V and 7 bases for J; bases not matched to a gene: 7. The length of the CDR3 is 14 residues. Germline-derived CDR1 and CDR2 are MDHEN and SYDVKM. CDR3 nucleotide sequence: TGTGCCAGCAGTCTACAGGGGGAGGGCCAGCCCCAGCATTTT. It specifies CASSLQGEGQPQHF.

Only one count was recorded for this clone. The junction departs from germline at one end; a sequencing error may be responsible. The rearrangement uses TRBV9 and TRBJ1-2, with D unclear. The CDR3 extends over 15 amino acids. Germline V CDR1 and CDR2: SGDLS, YYNGEE. The CDR3 loop is CASSVGLEMNYGCTF. In nucleotides, the CDR3 is TGTGCCAGCAGCGTAGGGCTGGAAATGAACTATGGCTGCACCTTC.

The chain joins TRBV4-3 to TRBJ2-2; TRBD2 matches at 8 bases. CDR1 and CDR2 (germline): LGHNA, YSLEER. Germline trimming cut 1 base from V and 5 bases from J; bases unmatched to any gene: 6. This CDR3 has 16 residues. DNA of the CDR3: TGCGCCAGCAGCCAAGTGACGGGAGGGCCGACCGGGGAGCTGTTTTTT. It yields the protein CASSQVTGGPTGELFF.

This rearrangement joins TRBV7-9 to TRBJ2-1; 7 bases agree with TRBD2. V lost 9 bases and J lost 8; bases outside the gene matches: 7. Germline lookup yields CDR1 SEHNR and CDR2 FQNEAQ (reference sequence). The CDR3 runs 12 residues. The CDR3 DNA reads TGTGCCAGTACCCACGGGGGGTATGAGCAGTTCTTC. This gives the protein CASTHGGYEQFF.

In its sample, this clone was seen a few times. V usage is TRBV5-5 and J usage is TRBJ2-7, with a tentative D call TRBD2 (5 bases). V lost 2 bases to trimming and J lost 5 bases, with 8 bases between them. Looked up from germline, CDR1 is SGHKS and CDR2 is YYEKEE (reference sequence). CDR3 size: 12 residues. The CDR3 DNA sequence: TGTGCCAGCAGCTTAAAGGGAGACGAGCAGTACTTC. Its translation: CASSLKGDEQYF.

The rearrangement joins TRBV28 to TRBJ2-7; 9 bases are a match to TRBD1. Germline CDR1 is MDHEN and CDR2 is SYDVKM. This CDR3 comprises 16 residues. Losses at the gene ends were 8 bases for V and 3 bases for J; bases not matched to a gene: 14. CDR3: CASHRARDRAVYEQYF. In DNA form, the CDR3 reads TGTGCCAGCCATAGAGCCAGGGACAGGGCGGTCTACGAGCAGTACTTC. Based on the CDR3 plus reference TRBV28 and TRBJ2-7, the full variable domain is DVKVTQSSRYLVKRTGEKVFLECVQDMDHENMFWYRQDPGLGLRLIYFSYDVKMKEKGDIPEGYSVSREKKERFSLILESASTNQTSMYLCASHRARDRAVYEQYFGPGTRLTVT.

V usage is TRBV27 and J usage is TRBJ1-1, with TRBD1 identical over 9 bases. V trimming: 3 bases; J trimming: 6 bases; junction bases outside the gene matches: 5. Germline V lookup: CDR1 MNHEY, CDR2 SMNVEV (reference sequence). The CDR3 spans 14 residues. The CDR3 sequence: CASSFGTGSSEAFF. The CDR3, as DNA: TGTGCCAGCAGTTTTGGGACAGGGTCCTCTGAAGCTTTCTTT.

The chain joins TRBV5-4 to TRBJ2-1, with D tentatively TRBD2 (5 bases). Germline V gene sequence: CDR1 SGHNT, CDR2 YYREEE (reference sequence). Trimming stripped 4 bases from V and 8 bases from J, with 10 bases between. This CDR3 contains 12 residues. CDR3 protein: CASSLTKDEQFF. DNA of the CDR3: TGTGCCAGCAGCCTGACTAAGGATGAGCAGTTCTTC.

The chain links TRBV6-5 to TRBJ2-7; TRBD2 matches at 7 bases. Trimming at V came to 5 bases and at J to 0 bases, leaving 4 bases not matched to a gene. The CDR3 has 14 residues. Germline V gives CDR1 MNHEY, CDR2 SVGAGI. Here the CDR3 reads CASSAGLPSYEQYF. The DNA of the CDR3 is TGTGCCAGCAGTGCGGGACTACCCTCCTACGAGCAGTACTTC.

The chain links TRBV30 to TRBJ1-5; 8 nucleotides line up with TRBD1. V lost 3 bases to trimming and J lost 7 bases; unmatched junction nucleotides: 8. Germline loops: CDR1 GTSNPN, CDR2 SVGIG (reference sequence). This CDR3 has 14 residues. The CDR3 sequence: CAWSSGQGYQPQHF. The CDR3, as DNA: TGTGCCTGGAGCTCTGGACAGGGATACCAGCCCCAGCATTTT. Full variable domain (outside the CDR3, taken from reference TRBV30 and TRBJ1-5): SQTIHQWPATLVQPVGSPLSLECTVEGTSNPNLYWYRQAAGRGLQLLFYSVGIGQISSEVPQNLSASRPQDRQFILSSKKLLLSDSGFYLCAWSSGQGYQPQHFGDGTRLSIL.

Notes on this clone: One end of the junction fails to match germline, which may point to a read error. V and J are TRBV7-7 and TRBJ2-7, with a weak D call TRBD1 (6 bases). This CDR3 has 14 residues. Germline V gene lookup returns CDR1 SSHAT and CDR2 FNYEAQ (reference sequence). CDR3 DNA: TGTGCTAGCAGACGGAAGGGGGACCCCTACGAGCAGTACTTC. Its translation is CASRRKGDPYEQYF.

The genes are TRBV28 and TRBJ2-1, with 11 bases lining up with TRBD2. CDR3 size: 17 residues. Trimming at V came to 4 bases and at J to 8 bases, leaving 13 bases not matched to a gene. The germline CDR1 and CDR2 sequences are MDHEN and SYDVKM. The CDR3 nucleotides are TGTGCCAGCAGTTCCCCCAGGCTAGCGGGGGGCATCGATGAGCAGTTCTTC. Translating it yields CASSSPRLAGGIDEQFF.

The chain combines TRBV5-1 with TRBJ2-2, with TRBD1 identical over 8 bases. J gave up 2 bases and V 5 bases, and 8 bases lay outside the gene matches. Germline V lookup: CDR1 SGHRS, CDR2 YFSETQ. There are 16 residues in the CDR3. CDR3: CASRQTGAINTGELFF. The CDR3 DNA reads as TGCGCCAGCAGGCAGACAGGGGCTATCAACACCGGGGAGCTGTTTTTT.

The V gene is TRBV4-1, the J gene TRBJ2-3; TRBD2 matches 9 bases. The germline V gene has CDR1 MGHRA and CDR2 YSYEKL. The CDR3 is made up of 15 amino acids. The J segment lost 5 bases and the V segment lost 6 bases, leaving 9 bases of the junction unmatched. This CDR3 reads CASRGTSLEVDTQYF. The CDR3 bases are TGCGCCAGCAGGGGGACTAGCTTGGAGGTAGATACGCAGTATTTT.

The table lists this clone with a count of one. This chain joins TRBV6-1 and TRBJ1-3; 9 nucleotides match TRBD1. CDR3 length equals 18 residues. Looked up from germline, CDR1 is MNHNS and CDR2 is SASEGT. Trimming took 2 bases from V and 7 from J; bases not matched to a gene: 15. CDR3 region: CASSETHRGPTFVNTIYF. CDR3 in DNA: TGTGCCAGCAGTGAAACCCACAGGGGGCCTACTTTTGTCAACACCATATATTTT.

The chain uses TRBV7-9 and TRBJ2-1; D is perhaps TRBD2 (7 bases). The CDR3 length is 13 residues. Germline CDR1 is SEHNR and CDR2 is FQNEAQ (reference sequence). Trimming shortened V by 2 bases and J by 8 bases, and 10 bases separated the two germline ends. CDR3 protein: CASSLSGGDEQFF. CDR3 bases: TGTGCCAGCAGCTTATCGGGGGGCGATGAGCAGTTCTTC. Using reference TRBV7-9 and TRBJ2-1 for the parts outside the CDR3, the full variable domain is DTGVSQNPRHKITKRGQNVTFRCDPISEHNRLYWYRQTLGQGPEFLTYFQNEAQLEKSRLLSDRFSAERPKGSFSTLEIQRTEQGDSAMYLCASSLSGGDEQFFGPGTRLTVL.

DNA for the CDR3: TGTGCCTGGAACACCGGACTAGCGGGGGACAATGAGCAGTTCTTC. Translated, it gives CAWNTGLAGDNEQFF. The V call is TRBV30, the J call TRBJ2-1, with 13 bases aligning to TRBD2. The CDR3 length is 15 residues. The junction had 5 bases not matched to a gene; V was cut back by 4 bases and J by 5 bases. CDR1 is GTSNPN and CDR2 is SVGIG in the germline V gene (reference sequence).

This rearrangement joins TRBV7-8 to TRBJ1-4; TRBD1 agrees at 8 bases. This CDR3 contains 15 residues. Trimming cost V 5 bases and J 7 bases; bases outside gene matches: 9. Per the germline V gene, CDR1 is SGHVS and CDR2 is FQNEAQ. CDR3 in amino acids: CASSPLGQGGEKLFF. The CDR3 DNA reads TGTGCCAGCAGCCCCTTAGGACAGGGTGGTGAAAAACTGTTTTTT.

V is TRBV14 and J is TRBJ1-2; unclear D gene. The germline V gene encodes CDR1 SGHDN and CDR2 FVKESK. The V end was cut by 4 bases, the J end by 2 bases, with 8 bases between. The CDR3 loop spans 13 amino acids. The CDR3 loop is CASSLRENYGYTF. The DNA for the CDR3 is TGTGCCAGCAGCCTGAGGGAAAACTATGGCTACACCTTC.

The chain employs TRBV14 and TRBJ2-5; D ambiguous. CDR3 size: 12 residues. CDR1 and CDR2 from the germline V gene are SGHDN and FVKESK. Trimming took 5 bases from V and 7 from J, leaving 11 bases between them. The chain's CDR3 is CASSSDSLTQYF. In DNA form, the CDR3 reads TGTGCCAGCAGCTCCGACTCCTTGACCCAGTACTTC.

The V call is TRBV30, the J call TRBJ2-1; 7 bases are shared with TRBD1. This CDR3 is built from 15 residues. V lost 4 bases and J lost 0; bases outside the gene matches: 6. The germline V gene encodes CDR1 GTSNPN and CDR2 SVGIG (reference sequence). Here the CDR3 DNA reads TGTGCCTGGACCGAGACAGGGAGCTCCTACAATGAGCAGTTCTTC. It codes for CAWTETGSSYNEQFF.

DNA of the CDR3: TGTGCCAGCACCTTACTTCAAACCCGGGTCTCCTACGAGCAGTACTTC. This sequence encodes CASTLLQTRVSYEQYF. This chain connects TRBV27 to TRBJ2-5; no definite D call. Matching the DNA end better, TRBJ2-7 makes the J call doubtful. This CDR3 region has 16 residues. Germline V lookup: CDR1 MNHEY, CDR2 SMNVEV (reference sequence).

This clone was recorded only once. The CDR3 here is CASSYGRRGIAEAFF. The CDR3 nucleotides are TGTGCCAGCAGCTACGGACGTCGGGGGATCGCTGAAGCTTTCTTT. The rearrangement links TRBV7-9 to TRBJ1-1; D might be TRBD1 (5 bases). Germline V gene sequence: CDR1 SEHNR, CDR2 FQNEAQ (reference sequence). V gave up 4 bases and J gave up 6 bases, with 18 bases separating them. CDR3 length: 15 residues.

The J gene is TRBJ2-2, the V gene TRBV19; TRBD2 matches 7 bases. The J segment lost 3 bases and the V segment lost 3 bases, leaving 4 bases of the junction unmatched. The germline V gene encodes CDR1 LNHDA and CDR2 SQIVND (reference sequence). This CDR3 is built from 15 residues. The CDR3 reads CASSIGTMDTGELFF. The DNA of the CDR3 is TGTGCCAGTAGTATCGGGACTATGGACACCGGGGAGCTGTTTTTT.